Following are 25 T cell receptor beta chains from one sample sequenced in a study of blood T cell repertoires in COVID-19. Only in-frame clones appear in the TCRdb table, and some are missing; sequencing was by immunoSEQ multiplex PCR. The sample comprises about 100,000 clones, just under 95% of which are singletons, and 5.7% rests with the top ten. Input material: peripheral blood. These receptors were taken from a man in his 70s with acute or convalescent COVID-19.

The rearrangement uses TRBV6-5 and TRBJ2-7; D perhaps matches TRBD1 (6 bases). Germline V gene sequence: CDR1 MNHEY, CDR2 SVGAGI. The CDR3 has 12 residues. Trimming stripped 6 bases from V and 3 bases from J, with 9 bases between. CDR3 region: CASSLTGYEQYF. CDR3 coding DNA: TGTGCCAGCAGCCTGACAGGCTACGAGCAGTACTTC.

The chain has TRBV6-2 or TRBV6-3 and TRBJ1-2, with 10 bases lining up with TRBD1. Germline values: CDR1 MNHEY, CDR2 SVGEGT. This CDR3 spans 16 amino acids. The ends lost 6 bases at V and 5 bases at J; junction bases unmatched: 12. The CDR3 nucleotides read TGTGCCAGCAGCCGACAGGGGGCCATCTCTTTTTATGGCTACACCTTC. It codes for CASSRQGAISFYGYTF.

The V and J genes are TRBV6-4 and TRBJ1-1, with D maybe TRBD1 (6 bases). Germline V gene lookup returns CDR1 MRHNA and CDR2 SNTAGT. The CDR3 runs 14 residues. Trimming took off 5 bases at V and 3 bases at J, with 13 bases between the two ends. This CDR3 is CASSRTPGDTEAFF. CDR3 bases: TGTGCCAGCAGTCGTACCCCAGGGGACACTGAAGCTTTCTTT.

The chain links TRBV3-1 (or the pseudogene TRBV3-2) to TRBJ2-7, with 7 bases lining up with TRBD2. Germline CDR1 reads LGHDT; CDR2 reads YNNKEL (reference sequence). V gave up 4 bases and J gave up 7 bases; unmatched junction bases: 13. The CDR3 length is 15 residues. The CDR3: CASSPSGTSDYEQYF. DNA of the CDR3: TGTGCCAGCAGCCCGTCCGGTACTAGCGATTATGAGCAGTACTTC.

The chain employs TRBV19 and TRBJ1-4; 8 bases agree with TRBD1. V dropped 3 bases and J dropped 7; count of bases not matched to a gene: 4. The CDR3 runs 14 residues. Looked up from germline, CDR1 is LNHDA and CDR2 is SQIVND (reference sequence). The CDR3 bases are TGTGCCAGTAGTATTCAGGGGGCTGTTGAAAAACTGTTTTTT. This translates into CASSIQGAVEKLFF.

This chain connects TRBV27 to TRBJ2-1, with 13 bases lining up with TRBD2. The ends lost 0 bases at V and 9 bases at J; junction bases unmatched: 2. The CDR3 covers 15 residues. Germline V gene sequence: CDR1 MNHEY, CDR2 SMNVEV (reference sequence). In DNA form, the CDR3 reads TGTGCCAGCAGTTTATCTCGGACTAGCGGGGGTGAGCAGTTCTTC. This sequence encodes CASSLSRTSGGEQFF.

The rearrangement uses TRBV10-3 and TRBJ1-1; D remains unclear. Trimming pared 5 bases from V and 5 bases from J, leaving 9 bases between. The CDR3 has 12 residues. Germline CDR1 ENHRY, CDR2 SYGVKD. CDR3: CAISRVSTEAFF. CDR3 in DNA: TGTGCCATCAGTCGTGTTAGTACTGAAGCTTTCTTT.

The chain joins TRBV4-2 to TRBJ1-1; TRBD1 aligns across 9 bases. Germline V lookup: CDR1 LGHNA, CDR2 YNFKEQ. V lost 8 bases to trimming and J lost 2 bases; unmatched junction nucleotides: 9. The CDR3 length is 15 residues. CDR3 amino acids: CASRPGTGTNTEAFF. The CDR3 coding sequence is TGTGCCAGCCGTCCCGGGACAGGGACCAACACTGAAGCTTTCTTT.

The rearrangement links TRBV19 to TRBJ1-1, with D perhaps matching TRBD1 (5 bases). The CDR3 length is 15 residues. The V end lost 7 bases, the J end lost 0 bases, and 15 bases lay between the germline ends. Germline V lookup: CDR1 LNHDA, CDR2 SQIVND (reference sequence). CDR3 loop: CASKHGGLMNTEAFF. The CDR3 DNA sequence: TGTGCCAGTAAGCACGGGGGACTCATGAACACTGAAGCTTTCTTT.

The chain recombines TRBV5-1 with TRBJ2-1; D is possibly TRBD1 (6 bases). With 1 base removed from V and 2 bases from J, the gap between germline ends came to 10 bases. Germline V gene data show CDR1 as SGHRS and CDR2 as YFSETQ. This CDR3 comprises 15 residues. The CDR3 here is CASSLYQGTYNEQFF. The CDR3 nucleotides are TGCGCCAGCAGCTTGTATCAGGGGACCTACAATGAGCAGTTCTTC.

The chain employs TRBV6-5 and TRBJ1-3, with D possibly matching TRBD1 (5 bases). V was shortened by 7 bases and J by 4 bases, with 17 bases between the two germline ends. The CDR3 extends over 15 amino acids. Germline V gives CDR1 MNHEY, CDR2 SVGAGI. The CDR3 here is CASILSQGMGNTIYF. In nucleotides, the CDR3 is TGTGCCAGCATACTTTCTCAGGGTATGGGAAACACCATATATTTT.

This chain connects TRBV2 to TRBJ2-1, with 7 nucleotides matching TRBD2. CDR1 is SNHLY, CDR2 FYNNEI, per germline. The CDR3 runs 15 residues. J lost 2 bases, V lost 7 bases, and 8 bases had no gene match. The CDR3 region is CASTIGRGPYNEQFF. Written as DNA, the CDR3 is TGTGCCAGCACCATTGGGAGGGGACCCTACAATGAGCAGTTCTTC.

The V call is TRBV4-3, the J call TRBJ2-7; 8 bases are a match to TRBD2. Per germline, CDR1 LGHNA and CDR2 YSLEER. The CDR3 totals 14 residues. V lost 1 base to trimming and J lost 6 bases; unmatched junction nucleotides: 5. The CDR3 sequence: CASSQVMRGAEQYF. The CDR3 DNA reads TGCGCCAGCAGCCAAGTAATGCGGGGGGCCGAGCAGTACTTC.

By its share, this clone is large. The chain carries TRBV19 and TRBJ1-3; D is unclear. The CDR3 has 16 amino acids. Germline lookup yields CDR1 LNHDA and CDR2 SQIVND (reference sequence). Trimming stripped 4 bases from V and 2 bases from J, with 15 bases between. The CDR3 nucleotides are TGTGCCAGTAGTAAAAAATGGGAGCGCACTGGAAACACCATATATTTT. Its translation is CASSKKWERTGNTIYF.

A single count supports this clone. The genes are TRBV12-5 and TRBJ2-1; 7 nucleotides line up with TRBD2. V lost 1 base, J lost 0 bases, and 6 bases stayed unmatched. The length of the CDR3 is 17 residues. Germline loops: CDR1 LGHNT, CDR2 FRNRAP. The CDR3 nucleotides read TGTGCTAGTGGTTTGGCCTCACTAGCGAGCTCCTACAATGAGCAGTTCTTC. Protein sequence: CASGLASLASSYNEQFF.

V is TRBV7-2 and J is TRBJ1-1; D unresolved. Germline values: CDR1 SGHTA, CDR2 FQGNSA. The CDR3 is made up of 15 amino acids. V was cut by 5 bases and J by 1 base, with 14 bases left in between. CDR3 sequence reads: CASSPGWVRNTEAFF. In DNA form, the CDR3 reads TGTGCCAGCAGCCCGGGTTGGGTAAGGAACACTGAAGCTTTCTTT.

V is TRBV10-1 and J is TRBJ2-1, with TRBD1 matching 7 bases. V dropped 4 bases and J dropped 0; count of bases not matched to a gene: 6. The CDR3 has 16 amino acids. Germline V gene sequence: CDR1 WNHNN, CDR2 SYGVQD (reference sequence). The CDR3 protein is CASSVQGLSSYNEQFF. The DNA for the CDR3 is TGCGCCAGCAGTGTACAGGGGCTGAGCTCCTACAATGAGCAGTTCTTC.

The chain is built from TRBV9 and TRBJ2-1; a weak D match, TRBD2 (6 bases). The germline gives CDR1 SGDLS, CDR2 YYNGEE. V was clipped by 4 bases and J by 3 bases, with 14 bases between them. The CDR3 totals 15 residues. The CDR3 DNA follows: TGTGCCAGCAGCCGGTCGGGAGACTTCTACAATGAGCAGTTCTTC. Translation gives CASSRSGDFYNEQFF. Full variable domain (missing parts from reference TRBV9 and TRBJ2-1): DSGVTQTPKHLITATGQRVTLRCSPRSGDLSVYWYQQSLDQGLQFLIQYYNGEERAKGNILERFSAQQFPDLHSELNLSSLELGDSALYFCASSRSGDFYNEQFFGPGTRLTVL.

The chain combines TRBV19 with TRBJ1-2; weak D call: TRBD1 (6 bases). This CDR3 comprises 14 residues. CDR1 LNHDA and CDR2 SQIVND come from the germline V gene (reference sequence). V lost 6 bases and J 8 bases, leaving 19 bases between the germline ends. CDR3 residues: CASRAMGGLLGYTF. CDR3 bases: TGTGCCAGTAGGGCCATGGGGGGGCTCCTCGGCTACACCTTC.

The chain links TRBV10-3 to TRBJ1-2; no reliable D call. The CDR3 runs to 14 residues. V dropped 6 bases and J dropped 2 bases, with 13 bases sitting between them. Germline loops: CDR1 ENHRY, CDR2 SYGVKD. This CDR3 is CAISSDVGNYGYTF. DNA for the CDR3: TGTGCCATCAGCTCAGACGTCGGGAACTATGGCTACACCTTC.

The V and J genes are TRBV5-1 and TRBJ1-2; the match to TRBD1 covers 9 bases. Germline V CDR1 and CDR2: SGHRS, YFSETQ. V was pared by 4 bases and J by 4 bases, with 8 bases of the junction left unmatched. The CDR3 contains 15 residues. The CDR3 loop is CASSPDRGIVYGYTF. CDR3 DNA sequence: TGCGCCAGCAGCCCGGACAGGGGCATTGTCTATGGCTACACCTTC. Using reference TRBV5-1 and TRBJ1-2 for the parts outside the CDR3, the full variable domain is KAGVTQTPRYLIKTRGQQVTLSCSPISGHRSVSWYQQTPGQGLQFLFEYFSETQRNKGNFPGRFSGRQFSNSRSEMNVSTLELGDSALYLCASSPDRGIVYGYTFGSGTRLTVV.

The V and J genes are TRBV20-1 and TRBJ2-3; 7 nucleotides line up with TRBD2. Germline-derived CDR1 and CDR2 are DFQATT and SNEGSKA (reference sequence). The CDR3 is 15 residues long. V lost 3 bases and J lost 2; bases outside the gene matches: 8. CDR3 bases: TGCAGTGCTAGTGGTGCGGGGGACCTCACAGATACGCAGTATTTT. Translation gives CSASGAGDLTDTQYF.

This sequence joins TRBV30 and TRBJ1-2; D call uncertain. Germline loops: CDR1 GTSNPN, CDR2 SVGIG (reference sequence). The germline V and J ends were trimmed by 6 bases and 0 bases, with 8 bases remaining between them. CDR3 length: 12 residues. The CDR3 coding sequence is TGTGCCTGCCAGGTGTCTAACTATGGCTACACCTTC. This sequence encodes CACQVSNYGYTF.

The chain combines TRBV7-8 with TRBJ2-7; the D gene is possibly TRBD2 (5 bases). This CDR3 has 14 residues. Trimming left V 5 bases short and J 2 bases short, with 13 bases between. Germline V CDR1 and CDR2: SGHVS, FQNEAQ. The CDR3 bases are TGTGCCAGCAGCACCGTCGGGGTTACCTACGAGCAGTACTTC. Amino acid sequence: CASSTVGVTYEQYF.

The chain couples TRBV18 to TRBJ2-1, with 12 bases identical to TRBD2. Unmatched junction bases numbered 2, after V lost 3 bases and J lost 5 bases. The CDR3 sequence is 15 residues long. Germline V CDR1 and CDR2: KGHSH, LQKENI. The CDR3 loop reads CASSPRLAGDNEQFF. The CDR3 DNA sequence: TGTGCCAGCTCACCGCGACTAGCGGGAGACAATGAGCAGTTCTTC.